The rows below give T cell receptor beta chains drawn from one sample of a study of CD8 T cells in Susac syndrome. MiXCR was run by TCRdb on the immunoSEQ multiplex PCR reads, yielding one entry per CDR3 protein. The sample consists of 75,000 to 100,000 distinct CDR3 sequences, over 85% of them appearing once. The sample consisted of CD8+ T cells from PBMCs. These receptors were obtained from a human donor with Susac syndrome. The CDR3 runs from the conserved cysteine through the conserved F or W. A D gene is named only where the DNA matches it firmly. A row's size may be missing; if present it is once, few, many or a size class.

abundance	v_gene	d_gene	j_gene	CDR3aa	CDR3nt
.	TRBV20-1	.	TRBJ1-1	CSARVRGEDTEAFF	TGCAGTGCTAGAGTGCGGGGAGAGGACACTGAAGCTTTCTTT
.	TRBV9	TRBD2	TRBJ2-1	CASSAGLAGVEQFF	TGTGCCAGCAGCGCGGGTCTAGCGGGAGTTGAGCAGTTCTTC
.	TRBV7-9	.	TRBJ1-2	CASRTPSGYTF	TGTGCCAGCCGCACCCCGTCTGGCTACACCTTC
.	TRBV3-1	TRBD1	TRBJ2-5	CASSQALQGALEETQYF	TGTGCCAGCAGCCAAGCCCTACAGGGGGCACTGGAAGAGACCCAGTACTTC
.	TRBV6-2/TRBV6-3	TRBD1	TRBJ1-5	CASSYSGQRGNQPQHF	TGTGCCAGCAGTTACTCGGGACAGAGAGGCAATCAGCCCCAGCATTTT
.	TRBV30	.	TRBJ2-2	CAWSVLKGELFF	TGTGCCTGGAGTGTGCTAAAGGGGGAGCTGTTTTTT
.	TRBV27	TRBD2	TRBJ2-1	CASSLAGGSYNEQFF	TGTGCCAGCAGTTTGGCGGGAGGTTCCTACAATGAGCAGTTCTTC
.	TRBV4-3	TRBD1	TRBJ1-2	CASSQDGRTGGDGYTF	TGCGCCAGCAGCCAAGACGGCCGGACAGGGGGTGATGGCTACACCTTC
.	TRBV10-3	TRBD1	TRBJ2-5	CAISEGQGETQYF	TGTGCCATCAGCGAAGGACAGGGAGAGACCCAGTACTTC
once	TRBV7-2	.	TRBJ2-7	CASSSFGVYEQYF	TGTGCCAGCAGCTCTTTCGGTGTGTACGAGCAGTACTTC
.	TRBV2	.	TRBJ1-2	CASSLRGAGLYGYTF	TGTGCCAGCAGCCTACGCGGGGCAGGCCTCTATGGCTACACCTTC
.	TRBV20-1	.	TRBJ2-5	CSATLVGSLVVETQYF	TGCAGTGCTACCTTGGTCGGGAGTCTAGTTGTTGAGACCCAGTACTTC
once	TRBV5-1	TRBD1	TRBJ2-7	CASSFFARDSSYEQYF	TGCGCCAGCAGCTTTTTCGCCCGGGACAGCAGCTACGAGCAGTACTTC
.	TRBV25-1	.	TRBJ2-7	CASSASGAGYEQYF	TGTGCCAGCAGTGCCTCAGGGGCCGGCTACGAGCAGTACTTC
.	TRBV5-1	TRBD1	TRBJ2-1	CASSRDRDHISSYNEQFF	TGCGCCAGCAGCCGGGACAGGGATCACATCAGCTCCTACAATGAGCAGTTCTTC
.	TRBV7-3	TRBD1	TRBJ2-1	CASSLGTGEVYNEQFF	TGTGCCAGCAGCCTCGGGACAGGGGAGGTCTACAATGAGCAGTTCTTC
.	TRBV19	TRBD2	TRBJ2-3	CASSGLAGASDTQYF	TGTGCCAGTAGTGGACTAGCGGGAGCCTCAGATACGCAGTATTTT
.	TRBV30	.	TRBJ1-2	CAWKTVYGYTF	TGTGCCTGGAAGACGGTCTATGGCTACACCTTC
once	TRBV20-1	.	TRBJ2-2	CSGSTGLSPNTGELFF	TGCAGTGGCTCAACAGGGCTTTCCCCGAACACCGGGGAGCTGTTTTTT
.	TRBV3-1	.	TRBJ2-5	CASSSIQETQYF	TGTGCCAGCAGCTCCATCCAAGAGACCCAGTACTTC
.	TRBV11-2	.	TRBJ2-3	CASSSPVGTQYF	TGTGCCAGCAGCTCGCCAGTTGGTACGCAGTATTTT
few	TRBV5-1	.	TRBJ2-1	CASARLGPGLRDEQFF	TGCGCCAGCGCTCGGTTGGGTCCGGGACTTAGGGATGAGCAGTTCTTC
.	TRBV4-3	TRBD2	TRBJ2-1	CASSPGLAGGGTYNEQFF	TGCGCCAGCAGTCCGGGACTAGCGGGAGGTGGCACCTACAATGAGCAGTTCTTC
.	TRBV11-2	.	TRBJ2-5	CASSSRRETQYF	TGTGCCAGCAGCTCCCGGCGAGAGACCCAGTACTTC
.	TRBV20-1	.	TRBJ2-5	CSARGTVAQETQYF	TGCAGTGCTAGAGGGACGGTAGCCCAAGAGACCCAGTACTTC
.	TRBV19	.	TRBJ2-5	CHGKGEQTQYF	TGTCATGGGAAGGGCGAGCAGACCCAGTACTTC
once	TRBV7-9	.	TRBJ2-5	CASSLIDQETQYF	TGTGCCAGCAGCTTAATTGACCAAGAGACCCAGTACTTC
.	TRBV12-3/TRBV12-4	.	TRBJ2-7	CASSDVSGLMGEQYF	TGTGCCAGCAGCGACGTTTCAGGGTTGATGGGAGAGCAGTACTTC
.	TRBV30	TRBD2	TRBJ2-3	CAWSVGTSGLTDTQYF	TGTGCCTGGAGTGTCGGGACTAGCGGGCTCACAGATACGCAGTATTTT
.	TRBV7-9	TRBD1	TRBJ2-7	CASRDSYEQYF	TGTGCCAGCCGGGACAGCTACGAGCAGTACTTC
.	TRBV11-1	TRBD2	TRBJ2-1	CASTQGLVDEQFF	TGTGCCAGCACCCAGGGACTAGTCGATGAGCAGTTCTTC
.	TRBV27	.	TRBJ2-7	CASSLSGQNPLGEQYF	TGTGCCAGCAGTTTATCGGGCCAGAATCCCCTCGGCGAGCAGTACTTC
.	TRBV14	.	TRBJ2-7	CASSQAGAIEQYF	TGTGCCAGCAGCCAAGCCGGGGCTATCGAGCAGTACTTC
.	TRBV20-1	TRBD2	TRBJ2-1	CSTQTPGLAGRGEQFF	TGCAGTACCCAAACCCCGGGACTAGCGGGAAGGGGGGAGCAGTTCTTC
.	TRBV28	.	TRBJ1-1	CASSLFGAGDTEAFF	TGTGCCAGCAGTTTATTTGGGGCAGGGGACACTGAAGCTTTCTTT
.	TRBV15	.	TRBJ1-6	CATSRDGPEDGNNSPLHF	TGTGCCACCAGCAGAGATGGGCCCGAGGACGGAAATAATTCACCCCTCCACTTT
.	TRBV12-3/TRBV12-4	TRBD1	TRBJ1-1	CASSLFAEDRAYTEAFF	TGTGCCAGCAGTTTATTCGCCGAGGACAGGGCCTACACTGAAGCTTTCTTT
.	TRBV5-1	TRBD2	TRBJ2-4	CASSLGGERERTNIQYF	TGCGCCAGCAGCCTGGGAGGTGAGCGGGAGAGGACAAACATTCAGTACTTC
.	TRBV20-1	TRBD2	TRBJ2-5	CSADPLSGGGMETQYF	TGCAGTGCAGATCCTCTCAGCGGGGGGGGAATGGAGACCCAGTACTTC
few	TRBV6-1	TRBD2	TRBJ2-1	CASSAGLAGGPTDEQFF	TGTGCCAGCAGCGCGGGACTAGCGGGGGGCCCTACCGATGAGCAGTTCTTC
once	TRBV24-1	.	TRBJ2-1	CATRGGGAYNEQFF	TGTGCCACCAGAGGAGGGGGCGCGTACAATGAGCAGTTCTTC
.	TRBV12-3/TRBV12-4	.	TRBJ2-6	CASSLAVSGSGANVLTF	TGTGCCAGCAGTTTAGCTGTGAGTGGAAGTGGGGCCAACGTCCTGACTTTC
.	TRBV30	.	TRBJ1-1	CAWIWGGTEAFF	TGTGCCTGGATTTGGGGCGGCACTGAAGCTTTCTTT
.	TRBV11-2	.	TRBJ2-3	CAIQRAGSNADTQYF	TGTGCTATACAGCGGGCAGGGTCAAATGCAGATACGCAGTATTTT
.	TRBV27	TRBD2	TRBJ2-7	CASSSEGGPDEQYF	TGTGCCAGCAGTTCCGAGGGAGGGCCCGACGAGCAGTACTTC
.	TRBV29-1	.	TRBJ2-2	CSVKGSANTGELFF	TGCAGCGTCAAGGGGTCAGCGAACACCGGGGAGCTGTTTTTT
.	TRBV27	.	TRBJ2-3	CASSSYQVPSARGADTQYF	TGTGCCAGCAGTTCATATCAAGTTCCCAGTGCGAGGGGGGCAGATACGCAGTATTTT
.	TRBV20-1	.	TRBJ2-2	CSARPYGRTNTGELFF	TGCAGTGCTAGACCCTACGGGCGGACGAACACCGGGGAGCTGTTTTTT
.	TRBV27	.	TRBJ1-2	CASSSGQTEFYGYTF	TGTGCCAGCAGTTCTGGACAGACTGAATTCTATGGCTACACCTTC
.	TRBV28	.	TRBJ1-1	CASSPSLPRDAEAFF	TGTGCCAGCAGTCCCTCCTTACCTCGGGACGCCGAAGCTTTCTTT